These 30 T cell receptor beta chains originate from one sample sequenced in a study of blood T cell repertoires in COVID-19. Libraries were prepared by immunoSEQ multiplex PCR; TCRdb keeps only in-frame clonotypes and omits some of them. This table has hundreds of thousands of clones, roughly 85% appearing once. Sequenced sample: PBMCs or T cells enriched from blood (not recorded which). These receptors were taken from a woman aged 40 to 50 who had been exposed to COVID-19.

The chain recombines TRBV12-3 or TRBV12-4 with TRBJ1-5; 9 positions match TRBD1. V lost 8 bases, J lost 5 bases, and 1 base stayed unmatched. CDR3 size: 12 residues. CDR3 in amino acids: CASRQGDQPQHF. CDR3 bases: TGTGCCAGCCGACAGGGGGATCAGCCCCAGCATTTT.

J is TRBJ2-3 and V is TRBV7-6; 9 nucleotides agree with TRBD1. Germline values: CDR1 SGHVS, CDR2 FNYEAQ. V dropped 4 bases and J dropped 4; count of bases not matched to a gene: 3. The CDR3 is made up of 14 amino acids. The CDR3 region has the DNA TGTGCCAGCAGCTCACAGGGGGCGGCAGATACGCAGTATTTT. Translation gives CASSSQGAADTQYF.

The chain carries TRBV5-4 and TRBJ2-1, with 13 positions matching TRBD2. V trimming: 4 bases; J trimming: 6 bases; junction bases outside the gene matches: 10. CDR1 is SGHNT and CDR2 is YYREEE in the germline V gene (reference sequence). The CDR3 extends over 17 amino acids. The CDR3 bases are TGTGCCAGCAGCCTCGGGACTAGCGGGGAGGTGGGCAATGAGCAGTTCTTC. Translated, it gives CASSLGTSGEVGNEQFF. Combining the CDR3 with reference TRBV5-4 and TRBJ2-1 gives the whole variable domain ETGVTQSPTHLIKTRGQQVTLRCSSQSGHNTVSWYQQALGQGPQFIFQYYREEENGRGNFPPRFSGLQFPNYSSELNVNALELDDSALYLCASSLGTSGEVGNEQFFGPGTRLTVL.

This clone was recorded a few times. At the DNA level, this CDR3 is encoded by other sequences in the same sample as well. V is TRBV28 and J is TRBJ1-2, with D possibly being TRBD1 (5 bases). The germline V gene has CDR1 MDHEN and CDR2 SYDVKM. V was cut by 3 bases and J by 2 bases, with 7 bases left in between. CDR3 length: 13 residues. DNA for the CDR3: TGTGCCAGCAGTTTCCGGGGGAACTATGGCTACACCTTC. This translates into CASSFRGNYGYTF.

The chain has TRBV19 and TRBJ2-2; D may be TRBD2 (5 bases). V was cut by 4 bases and J by 4 bases, with 10 bases left in between. In germline, CDR1 is LNHDA, CDR2 SQIVND (reference sequence). There are 14 residues in the CDR3. The DNA for the CDR3 is TGTGCCAGTAGTAACGGGCGGGTCACCGGGGAGCTGTTTTTT. The encoded protein is CASSNGRVTGELFF.

A note on this clone: Relative to the germline gene, one junction end is altered; a read error may explain this. The chain couples TRBV19 to TRBJ2-2; 8 bases agree with TRBD2. Looked up from germline, CDR1 is LNHDA and CDR2 is SQIVND (reference sequence). CDR3 size: 16 residues. For the CDR3, the DNA is TGTGCCAGTAGTATAACCCCGGGACTAGTCACCGAGGAGCTGTTTTTT. It yields the protein CASSITPGLVTEELFF. Full variable domain (rest looked up from reference TRBV19 and TRBJ2-2): DGGITQSPKYLFRKEGQNVTLSCEQNLNHDAMYWYRQDPGQGLRLIYYSQIVNDFQKGDIAEGYSVSREKKESFPLTVTSAQKNPTAFYLCASSITPGLVTEELFFGEGSRLTVL.

The chain combines TRBV2 with TRBJ2-5, with D possibly matching TRBD2 (6 bases). Germline-derived CDR1 and CDR2 are SNHLY and FYNNEI. This CDR3 is built from 13 residues. Trimming cost V 6 bases and J 3 bases, with 11 bases left between them. The CDR3 DNA reads TGTGCCAGCAGCCCCGGGGGAAAAGAGACCCAGTACTTC. Translating gives CASSPGGKETQYF.

The chain joins TRBV2 to TRBJ2-1; 8 bases fit TRBD2. CDR1 SNHLY and CDR2 FYNNEI come from the germline V gene. CDR3 length: 15 amino acids. V lost 10 bases to trimming and J lost 6 bases; unmatched junction nucleotides: 14. CDR3 protein: CAIRGGTSRPNEQFF. As DNA, the CDR3 is TGTGCCATCCGAGGCGGGACTAGTCGTCCCAATGAGCAGTTCTTC.

The chain carries TRBV6-5 and TRBJ1-4, with 8 nucleotides matching TRBD1. Germline V gives CDR1 MNHEY, CDR2 SVGAGI. J lost 10 bases, V lost 8 bases, and 9 bases had no gene match. The CDR3 is 13 residues long. CDR3 sequence (DNA): TGTGCCAGCGGACAGGGCGGTCGGGGAAAACTGTTTTTT. Amino acid sequence: CASGQGGRGKLFF.

This chain links TRBV19 with TRBJ2-4; 9 positions agree with TRBD1. V lost 4 bases and J lost 1; bases outside the gene matches: 11. The CDR3 totals 18 residues. Per the germline V gene, CDR1 is LNHDA and CDR2 is SQIVND (reference sequence). CDR3: CASSTQGAPARAKNIQYF. CDR3 bases: TGTGCCAGTAGTACACAGGGGGCCCCGGCGAGGGCCAAAAACATTCAGTACTTC. Full variable domain (outside the CDR3, taken from reference TRBV19 and TRBJ2-4): DGGITQSPKYLFRKEGQNVTLSCEQNLNHDAMYWYRQDPGQGLRLIYYSQIVNDFQKGDIAEGYSVSREKKESFPLTVTSAQKNPTAFYLCASSTQGAPARAKNIQYFGAGTRLSVL.

CDR3 sequence (DNA): TGTGCCAGCAGTTGGCAGGCCGAGGCTTTCTTT. The encoded protein is CASSWQAEAFF. This chain joins TRBV2 and TRBJ1-1; D call uncertain. Trimming shortened V by 5 bases and J by 11 bases, and 12 bases separated the two germline ends. Germline assignment: CDR1 SNHLY and CDR2 FYNNEI. The CDR3 has 11 amino acids.

This clone was detected only once. This chain uses TRBV5-4 with TRBJ1-2; TRBD1 matches 7 bases. V lost 3 bases, J lost 2 bases, and 1 base stayed unmatched. CDR3 length equals 13 residues. CDR1 and CDR2 (germline): SGHNT, YYREEE (reference sequence). The CDR3 coding sequence is TGTGCCAGCAGCTGGGACAGAAACTATGGCTACACCTTC. It specifies CASSWDRNYGYTF.

V usage is TRBV5-5 and J usage is TRBJ1-6; 7 positions match TRBD1. Germline V gives CDR1 SGHKS, CDR2 YYEKEE (reference sequence). Germline trimming cut 4 bases from V and 5 bases from J; bases unmatched to any gene: 6. The CDR3 is 15 amino acids. This CDR3 reads CASSQRGQNNSPLHF. The CDR3 nucleotides read TGTGCCAGCAGCCAGAGGGGACAGAATAATTCACCCCTCCACTTT.

The chain links TRBV21-1 to TRBJ1-5; no DNA check was done on the table's D call, TRBD1. TRBV21-1 is a listed pseudogene. This CDR3 region has 19 residues. The CDR3 region is CASSSSGTGSYFSNQPQHF. Here the CDR3 DNA reads TGTGCCAGCAGCAGTTCCGGGACAGGGTCCTATTTTAGCAATCAGCCCCAGCATTTT.

The chain employs TRBV10-3 and TRBJ1-2, with a weak D call TRBD1 (6 bases). Trimming pared 8 bases from V and 4 bases from J, leaving 8 bases between. Germline V CDR1 and CDR2: ENHRY, SYGVKD. The CDR3 extends over 11 amino acids. CDR3: CAIQGSYGYTF. CDR3 bases: TGTGCCATCCAGGGGAGCTATGGCTACACCTTC.

The V and J genes are TRBV30 and TRBJ1-6; the D gene is possibly TRBD1 (6 bases). The germline V gene has CDR1 GTSNPN and CDR2 SVGIG (reference sequence). The CDR3 totals 13 residues. Trimming took off 2 bases at V and 10 bases at J, with 12 bases between the two ends. DNA for the CDR3: TGTGCCTGGAGTCTACAGGGAAAATCACCCCTCCACTTT. Translated, it gives CAWSLQGKSPLHF. Supplemented by reference TRBV30 and TRBJ1-6, the full variable domain reads SQTIHQWPATLVQPVGSPLSLECTVEGTSNPNLYWYRQAAGRGLQLLFYSVGIGQISSEVPQNLSASRPQDRQFILSSKKLLLSDSGFYLCAWSLQGKSPLHFGNGTRLTVT.

The gene calls are TRBV28 and TRBJ2-5, with D perhaps matching TRBD2 (6 bases). From germline, CDR1 is MDHEN and CDR2 SYDVKM. This CDR3 has 16 residues. Trimming pared 6 bases from V and 1 base from J, leaving 18 bases between. As DNA, the CDR3 is TGTGCCAGCAGCTTCTCGCCAAGGGACTTCCAAGAGACCCAGTACTTC. It encodes CASSFSPRDFQETQYF.

CDR3 region: CASSKGQGETQYF. Here the CDR3 DNA reads TGTGCCAGCAGCAAGGGACAGGGAGAGACCCAGTACTTC. The chain links TRBV21-1 to TRBJ2-5; the D segment call TRBD1 is taken from the table without a DNA check. TRBV21-1 corresponds to a pseudogene. The CDR3 has 13 residues.

V gene TRBV4-2 combines with J gene TRBJ1-2, with D possibly TRBD1 on 5 matching bases. The V and J ends lost 2 bases and 2 bases respectively, with 9 bases between them. The V gene's germline CDR1 is LGHNA and CDR2 YNFKEQ. This CDR3 region has 14 residues. The CDR3 protein is CASSQFGGNYGYTF. CDR3 in DNA: TGTGCCAGCAGCCAATTTGGGGGGAACTATGGCTACACCTTC.

This chain connects TRBV27 to TRBJ2-3; D possibly corresponds to TRBD1 (5 bases). The CDR3 has 10 residues. From germline, CDR1 is MNHEY and CDR2 SMNVEV (reference sequence). The CDR3 coding sequence is TGTGCAGCAGGGACAGATACGCAGTATTTT. Its protein product is CAAGTDTQYF.

V is TRBV2 and J is TRBJ1-6, with a tentative D call TRBD1 (6 bases). The germline CDR1 and CDR2 sequences are SNHLY and FYNNEI. CDR3 length: 17 amino acids. V lost 6 bases and J 8 bases, leaving 23 bases between the germline ends. As DNA, the CDR3 is TGTGCCAGCAGCCATTCCGCAGGGGTGAGAACTTATTCACCCCTCCACTTT. Translation gives CASSHSAGVRTYSPLHF.

This clone was recorded only once. This sequence joins TRBV5-4 and TRBJ2-7; 9 bases fit TRBD1. The CDR3 consists of 14 residues. The V gene end was trimmed by 4 bases and the J gene end by 2 bases; junction bases not matched to a gene: 4. Germline CDR1 reads SGHNT; CDR2 reads YYREEE (reference sequence). In DNA form, the CDR3 reads TGTGCCAGCAGCCACGACAGGGGGGCCTACGAGCAGTACTTC. Protein product: CASSHDRGAYEQYF.

The chain is built from TRBV3-1 (or the pseudogene TRBV3-2) and TRBJ2-3; 11 bases match TRBD2. The length of the CDR3 is 14 residues. Per the germline V gene, CDR1 is LGHDT and CDR2 is YNNKEL (reference sequence). V lost 4 bases to trimming and J lost 4 bases; unmatched junction nucleotides: 1. CDR3 region: CASSLSGGADTQYF. The CDR3 DNA is TGTGCCAGCAGCCTTAGCGGGGGGGCAGATACGCAGTATTTT.

V and J are TRBV12-5 and TRBJ2-7, with TRBD1 as a possible D gene (6 bases). Germline V CDR1 and CDR2: LGHNT, FRNRAP. V lost 2 bases and J 2 bases, leaving 7 bases between the germline ends. This CDR3 region has 13 residues. The chain's CDR3 is CASGLTGTYEQYF. The CDR3 DNA reads TGTGCTAGTGGTTTGACAGGGACCTACGAGCAGTACTTC.

The CDR3 coding sequence is TGTGCCAGCAGCCAAGTCGATGCAGCTAACTATGGCTACACCTTC. It specifies CASSQVDAANYGYTF. The genes are TRBV4-2 and TRBJ1-2; D is undetermined. The germline V gene has CDR1 LGHNA and CDR2 YNFKEQ. Trimming stripped 1 base from V and 0 bases from J, with 9 bases between. This CDR3 is 15 amino acids long.

The chain couples TRBV6-2 or TRBV6-3 to TRBJ1-5, with unresolved D. Trimming took off 0 bases at V and 1 base at J, with 10 bases between the two ends. This CDR3 spans 16 amino acids. Germline CDR1 reads MNHEY; CDR2 reads SVGEGT. The CDR3 protein is CASSYSRGTSNQPQHF. Written as DNA, the CDR3 is TGTGCCAGCAGTTACTCTCGGGGAACCAGCAATCAGCCCCAGCATTTT.

The rearrangement uses TRBV5-1 and TRBJ1-6; 7 nucleotides match TRBD1. The CDR3 has 12 residues. With 3 bases clipped from V and 10 bases from J, the junction kept 1 base outside the gene matches. From germline, CDR1 is SGHRS and CDR2 YFSETQ. CDR3 nucleotides: TGCGCCAGCAGCTCGGACAGGTCACCCCTCCACTTT. Its protein product is CASSSDRSPLHF. The entire variable domain, with the rest obtained from reference TRBV5-1 and TRBJ1-6, is as follows: KAGVTQTPRYLIKTRGQQVTLSCSPISGHRSVSWYQQTPGQGLQFLFEYFSETQRNKGNFPGRFSGRQFSNSRSEMNVSTLELGDSALYLCASSSDRSPLHFGNGTRLTVT.

This chain connects TRBV27 to TRBJ1-6; perhaps TRBD1 as D (6 bases). The CDR3 totals 14 residues. Germline V CDR1 and CDR2: MNHEY, SMNVEV (reference sequence). The V gene lost 3 bases and the J gene lost 9 bases, with 12 bases spanning the gap. CDR3 residues: CASSLAGVSSPLHF. In DNA, the CDR3 is TGTGCCAGCAGTTTGGCAGGGGTTAGTTCACCCCTCCACTTT.

The chain combines TRBV21-1 with TRBJ1-1. TRBV21-1 constitutes a pseudogene. The CDR3 has 17 residues. CDR3 in DNA: TGTGCCAGCAGCACCGGGACTCTTGCCGGCGCGAACACTGAAGCTTTCTTT. Translated: CASSTGTLAGANTEAFF.

The gene calls are TRBV7-2 and TRBJ2-1; TRBD2 agrees at 12 bases. The V gene's germline CDR1 is SGHTA and CDR2 FQGNSA. The CDR3 is made up of 15 amino acids. V gave up 6 bases and J gave up 8 bases; unmatched junction bases: 8. The CDR3: CASSWSWTSGDEQFF. In DNA, the CDR3 is TGTGCCAGCAGTTGGAGTTGGACTAGCGGGGATGAGCAGTTCTTC.